Many counts were recorded for the clone carrying this T cell receptor (beta chain). This sample stems from a study of cytomegalovirus exposure and HLA in healthy donors. The PCR used 60 Vbeta and 13 Jbeta primers. Profiling relied on immunoSEQ multiplex PCR, and the TCRdb table lists in-frame clones only, not all of them. The table includes 65,000 to 95,000 clones, 65% to 85% detected once. With 6 bases removed from V and 8 bases from J, the gap between germline ends came to 7 bases. Germline V gives CDR1 MNHEY, CDR2 SVGAGI. This CDR3 is 11 amino acids long. Sample: PBMCs. This chain connects TRBV6-5 to TRBJ1-4, with D hard to call. The sequence derives from a man aged 45 to 65 in good health and CMV-seronegative. For the CDR3, the DNA is TGTGCCAGCAGGTCCCAAGAAAAACTGTTTTTT. This codes for CASRSQEKLFF.